This is a list of T cell receptor beta chains from one sample in a study of OX40 agonist ivuxolimab in advanced cancers. This table comes from immunoSEQ multiplex PCR, and its TCRdb copy is limited to in-frame clones, with some not included. The sample lists 25,000 to 30,000 clones, around four fifths occurring once. The source was CD4+ or CD8+ T cells sorted from blood, collected in a trial of the OX40 agonist ivuxolimab. These receptors all come from an adult with an advanced solid tumor such as melanoma, head and neck, liver or kidney cancer. Both conserved end residues are trimmed from each CDR3.

TRBV9	TRBJ2-3	ASSAGGGPDTQY
TRBV5-4	TRBJ1-2	ASSLAGTGYGYT
TRBV6-6	TRBJ1-6	ASSYLQGGNSPLH
TRBV5-4	TRBJ2-7	ASSWGGGN
TRBV9	TRBJ2-1	ASSSDRAYNEQF
TRBV7-9	TRBJ2-2	ASSVSGDFGELF
TRBV6-1	TRBJ1-5	ASSPRGDNQPQH
TRBV9	TRBJ2-1	ASSLRAGRSYNEQF
TRBV4-3	TRBJ2-7	ASSQESGGTYYEQY
TRBV4-1	TRBJ2-1	ASSLQGAFLYNEQF
TRBV4-1	TRBJ2-2	ASSQAYNTGELF
TRBV7-8	TRBJ1-1	ASRDHHTMNTEAF
TRBV7-9	TRBJ1-6	ASSPVRGIYNSPLH
TRBV9	TRBJ2-3	ASSVEPRTAVPDTQY
TRBV6-5	TRBJ2-1	ASSYNGENEQF
TRBV10-2	TRBJ2-1	ASSENGDEQF
TRBV7-9	TRBJ2-3	ASSVLAGGRRGTDTQY
TRBV29-1	TRBJ2-5	SVWQGETQY
TRBV25-1	TRBJ1-4	ASSENRAGATNEKLF
TRBV11-2	TRBJ2-7	ASSLIGEQY
TRBV5-5	TRBJ2-7	ASSQGQGSSYEQY
TRBV19	TRBJ1-5	ASSTGTGSSSQPQH
TRBV13	TRBJ2-1	ASSFQTGAYNEQF
TRBV6-6	TRBJ1-5	ASSTDTYNQPQH
TRBV2	TRBJ2-1	ASRGWGEYYNEQF
TRBV28	TRBJ2-6	ASSTTNVLT
TRBV7-6	TRBJ2-2	ASTSWTGLAGELF
TRBV7-9	TRBJ1-1	ASSLVLGKAEAF
TRBV19	TRBJ2-3	ARVPEPGPRTSGTYSSTDTQY
TRBV5-4	TRBJ2-7	ASSGRTVSSYEQY
TRBV10-2	TRBJ1-1	ASTAAWESEAF
TRBV27	TRBJ1-4	ASRREGATNEKLF
TRBV10-3	TRBJ2-3	AISEVTGLSTDTQY
TRBV6-5	TRBJ2-2	ASSYFVGNTGELF
TRBV6-5	TRBJ1-5	ASRIRVYSNQPQH
TRBV10-3	TRBJ2-2	AISEGDRANTGELF
TRBV6-5	TRBJ1-2	ASSYSGTTSGYGYT
TRBV7-2	TRBJ1-2	ASSSGQIYGYT
TRBV2	TRBJ2-7	ASSASPGYEQY
TRBV11-2	TRBJ1-1	ASSLGYRTEAF
TRBV5-1	TRBJ2-7	ASSFPSTGAADSYEQY
TRBV7-2	TRBJ2-2	ASSSWYRQGATGELF
TRBV11-2	TRBJ2-2	ASSPSVITAGELF
TRBV4-1	TRBJ2-3	ASSLRTGSLTDTQY
TRBV5-4	TRBJ2-5	ASSRSGGQETQY